These T cell receptor beta chains were read from a single sample in a study of T cells after posttransplantation cyclophosphamide. TCRdb's copy holds only in-frame clones and misses some; the assay was immunoSEQ multiplex PCR. The sample yields 30,000 to 45,000 clones, more than 70% seen once. The sequenced sample was CD4+ T cells sorted from blood, obtained approximately 2,000 days after a stem cell transplant with posttransplant cyclophosphamide. The receptors originated from a female patient between 35 and 55 years old who received an allogeneic stem cell transplant from a related donor, was CMV-positive, and had no GVHD. Certain T cells may be donor cells from the graft. Each CDR3 is given with its conserved first and last residue. The D gene is left open where the match is weak. The listing skips clone size in some rows; elsewhere it reads once, few, many or a size class.

>TRBJ1-3|-|-|TRBV6-6
CASSSQGGSGNTIYF
TGTGCCAGCAGTTCCCAGGGAGGCTCTGGAAACACCATATATTTT
>TRBJ2-1|-|few|TRBV15
CATSRGRYEQFF
TGTGCCACCAGCAGAGGCCGGTATGAGCAGTTCTTC
>TRBJ2-4|-|once|TRBV9
CASSVGDSLQNIQYF
TGTGCCAGCAGCGTAGGTGACAGCCTACAAAACATTCAGTACTTC
>TRBJ2-7|TRBD1|-|TRBV7-9
CASSPPGQAYEQYF
TGTGCCAGCAGCCCCCCGGGACAGGCCTACGAGCAGTACTTC
>TRBJ2-2|TRBD2|-|TRBV7-9
CASSLALAGLNTGELFF
TGTGCCAGCAGCTTAGCACTAGCGGGGCTGAACACCGGGGAGCTGTTTTTT
>TRBJ1-2|-|-|TRBV28
CASSTPGGDNYGYTF
TGTGCCAGCAGCACCCCCGGGGGGGACAACTATGGCTACACCTTC
>TRBJ2-3|TRBD2|-|TRBV7-2
CASSSFGGGAVTDTQYF
TGTGCCAGCAGCTCCTTTGGCGGGGGGGCTGTCACAGATACGCAGTATTTT
>TRBJ1-4|-|-|TRBV6-5
CASSYSQVTTNEKLFF
TGTGCCAGCAGTTACTCACAAGTTACAACTAATGAAAAACTGTTTTTT
>TRBJ1-1|TRBD1|-|TRBV27
CASSSPRQGDGTEAFF
TGTGCCAGCAGCTCACCGAGACAGGGTGATGGAACTGAAGCTTTCTTT
>TRBJ1-1|TRBD1|-|TRBV5-6
CASNNLGQGKGAFF
TGTGCCAGCAATAATTTGGGACAGGGTAAGGGAGCTTTCTTT
>TRBJ1-2|TRBD1|-|TRBV7-8
CASSLGQGLLGYTF
TGTGCCAGCAGCTTAGGACAGGGCCTCCTTGGCTACACCTTC
>TRBJ2-7|-|once|TRBV23-1
CASSHGRIYEQYF
TGCGCCAGCAGTCATGGCCGTATCTACGAGCAGTACTTC
>TRBJ1-3|-|-|TRBV7-8
CASSLGGGGSGNTIYF
TGTGCCAGCAGCTTAGGCGGAGGAGGGTCTGGAAACACCATATATTTT
>TRBJ1-2|-|few|TRBV14
CASSPYAGLEGYGYTF
TGTGCCAGCAGCCCCTACGCCGGGCTCGAGGGCTATGGCTACACCTTC
>TRBJ2-5|-|-|TRBV2
CASYRARETQYF
TGTGCCAGTTACAGGGCACGAGAGACCCAGTACTTC
>TRBJ2-4|-|-|TRBV11-2
CASSTRHLSGKNIQYF
TGTGCCAGCAGCACCCGGCACCTTTCGGGCAAAAACATTCAGTACTTC
>TRBJ2-1|TRBD2|-|TRBV5-4
CASSVILAEQFF
TGTGCCAGCAGCGTCATACTAGCGGAGCAGTTCTTC
>TRBJ1-1|-|few|TRBV2
CASSEALAAFF
TGTGCCAGCAGTGAAGCGCTGGCCGCTTTCTTT
>TRBJ2-3|-|-|TRBV5-1
CASSSEGVYTDTQYF
TGCGCCAGCAGCTCGGAAGGGGTATACACAGATACGCAGTATTTT
>TRBJ1-1|-|-|TRBV6-5
CASSYYRVWTEAFF
TGTGCCAGCAGTTACTACAGGGTATGGACTGAAGCTTTCTTT
>TRBJ1-1|TRBD1|-|TRBV5-1
CASSLKTGPTEAFF
TGCGCCAGCAGCTTAAAGACAGGGCCCACTGAAGCTTTCTTT
>TRBJ1-1|-|-|TRBV5-4
CASSLDQGMNTEAFF
TGTGCCAGCAGCTTGGATCAGGGGATGAACACTGAAGCTTTCTTT
>TRBJ2-5|TRBD2|once|TRBV7-9
CASSPTSGGSGTQYF
TGTGCCAGCAGTCCTACTAGCGGGGGCTCTGGGACCCAGTACTTC
>TRBJ2-2|TRBD2|few|TRBV4-2
CASSQAGGPYTGELFF
TGTGCCAGCAGCCAAGCGGGGGGGCCGTACACCGGGGAGCTGTTTTTT
>TRBJ1-2|TRBD1|-|TRBV28
CASSHPLRTGDASNYGYTF
TGTGCCAGCAGTCACCCACTAAGGACAGGAGACGCTTCTAACTATGGCTACACCTTC
>TRBJ2-5|TRBD2|-|TRBV7-2
CASSLELLAGGGSMETQYF
TGTGCCAGCAGCTTAGAACTACTGGCGGGGGGAGGGAGTATGGAGACCCAGTACTTC
>TRBJ1-2|-|-|TRBV11-3
CASSRLADYGYTF
TGTGCCAGCAGCCGCCTGGCGGACTATGGCTACACCTTC
>TRBJ1-1|-|-|TRBV2
CASSGWGQGIANTEAFF
TGTGCCAGCAGCGGTTGGGGGCAGGGGATTGCGAACACTGAAGCTTTCTTT
>TRBJ1-5|TRBD1|-|TRBV2
CASRGDSSNQPQHF
TGTGCCAGCAGGGGGGACAGTAGCAATCAGCCCCAGCATTTT
>TRBJ1-1|-|-|TRBV7-9
CASSPQTGVGTEAFF
TGTGCCAGCAGCCCGCAGACGGGGGTGGGCACTGAAGCTTTCTTT
>TRBJ1-2|TRBD1|few|TRBV5-6
CASSTPPRGLGNYGYTF
TGTGCCAGCAGCACCCCGCCTAGGGGGCTTGGGAACTATGGCTACACCTTC
>TRBJ2-1|-|-|TRBV18
CASSPESEQFF
TGTGCCAGCTCACCCGAGAGTGAGCAGTTCTTC
>TRBJ2-3|TRBD2|-|TRBV9
CASRDILAGRTDTQYF
TGTGCCAGCCGAGACATACTAGCGGGGCGCACAGATACGCAGTATTTT
>TRBJ1-6|TRBD1|-|TRBV18
CASSPTWDRTNSPLHF
TGTGCCAGCTCACCAACGTGGGACAGGACTAATTCACCCCTCCACTTT
>TRBJ1-2|TRBD1|once|TRBV10-3
CAISPTAGQGGGYTF
TGTGCCATCAGTCCAACCGCCGGACAGGGTGGGGGCTACACCTTC
>TRBJ1-2|-|-|TRBV9
CASSVVGGTGYTF
TGTGCCAGCAGCGTAGTGGGGGGGACGGGCTACACCTTC
>TRBJ2-3|-|-|TRBV7-2
CASSLDSEIPSTDTQYF
TGTGCCAGCAGCTTAGACTCCGAAATCCCTAGCACAGATACGCAGTATTTT
>TRBJ1-1|-|-|TRBV4-1
CASSHVGLNTEAFF
TGCGCCAGCAGCCATGTGGGGCTGAACACTGAAGCTTTCTTT
>TRBJ1-1|-|-|TRBV6-1
CASSEMFKTDLNTEAFF
TGTGCCAGCAGTGAAATGTTTAAGACAGACCTGAACACTGAAGCTTTCTTT
>TRBJ1-1|TRBD1|few|TRBV19
CASSIKGQGGITEAFF
TGTGCCAGTAGTATAAAGGGACAGGGTGGTATCACTGAAGCTTTCTTT
>TRBJ1-6|-|-|TRBV6-1
CASSALGATSSYNSPLHF
TGTGCCAGCAGTGCCCTGGGGGCCACTAGCTCCTATAATTCACCCCTCCACTTT
>TRBJ2-2|TRBD2|-|TRBV6-1
CASSAGGPGGELFF
TGTGCCAGCAGTGCGGGGGGGCCTGGCGGGGAGCTGTTTTTT
>TRBJ1-1|TRBD1|-|TRBV7-9
CASNPGGMNTEAFF
TGTGCCAGCAACCCAGGGGGCATGAACACTGAAGCTTTCTTT
>TRBJ2-5|TRBD2|-|TRBV25-1
CASSGTSGGWETQYF
TGTGCCAGCAGCGGGACTAGCGGGGGATGGGAGACCCAGTACTTC
>TRBJ2-2|-|-|TRBV7-8
CASSLQGQGLDTGELFF
TGTGCCAGCAGCTTACAGGGCCAGGGATTGGACACCGGGGAGCTGTTTTTT
>TRBJ1-6|-|-|TRBV7-8
CASSLAGTISNSPLHF
TGTGCCAGCAGCTTAGCCGGCACTATTTCAAATTCACCCCTCCACTTT
>TRBJ1-2|-|-|TRBV6-5
CASRGGDYGYTF
TGTGCCAGCAGAGGGGGGGACTATGGCTACACCTTC
>TRBJ2-4|TRBD1|-|TRBV27
CASRGQTLAKNIQYF
TGTGCCAGCAGGGGACAGACTCTAGCCAAAAACATTCAGTACTTC
>TRBJ2-1|TRBD2|-|TRBV19
CASSMGSGLSNEQFF
TGTGCCAGTAGTATGGGTAGCGGGCTAAGCAATGAGCAGTTCTTC
>TRBJ1-6|TRBD1|-|TRBV19
CASSIRTGGTSYNSPLHF
TGTGCCAGTAGTATACGGACAGGGGGAACCTCCTATAATTCACCCCTCCACTTT
>TRBJ1-3|-|-|TRBV29-1
CSVAVTDSGNTIYF
TGCAGCGTTGCCGTGACAGACTCTGGAAACACCATATATTTT
>TRBJ2-7|-|once|TRBV5-1
CASSSTATGSVYEQYF
TGCGCCAGCAGCTCGACGGCTACAGGGTCGGTCTACGAGCAGTACTTC
>TRBJ1-2|-|-|TRBV5-1
CASSFDRGGYTF
TGCGCCAGCAGCTTCGACAGAGGTGGCTACACCTTC